The 9 T cell receptor beta chains below were found in one sample sequenced in a study of T cell responses to AZD1222 COVID-19 vaccine. Assay: immunoSEQ multiplex PCR; the TCRdb copy retains only in-frame clones and omits some. Among fewer than 200,000 clones listed, roughly 92% were seen once. The sample consisted of peripheral blood, taken 28 days after the second AZD1222 dose. The receptors stem from an adult who received the AZD1222 COVID-19 vaccine.

The gene calls are TRBV6-5 and TRBJ1-4; maybe TRBD1 (5 bases). This CDR3 comprises 15 residues. V shed 0 bases and J shed 8 bases, with 13 bases lying between them. Germline loops: CDR1 MNHEY, CDR2 SVGAGI. DNA for the CDR3: TGTGCCAGCAGTTACTCGAGGCAGGGAGTAGAAAAACTGTTTTTT. Its protein is CASSYSRQGVEKLFF.

V gene TRBV5-4 combines with J gene TRBJ1-2, with D unresolved. CDR3 length: 14 residues. V shed 2 bases and J shed 2 bases, with 10 bases lying between them. Germline CDR1 is SGHNT and CDR2 is YYREEE (reference sequence). CDR3 nucleotide sequence: TGTGCCAGCAGCTTTAGGACCCTCAACTATGGCTACACCTTC. Residues: CASSFRTLNYGYTF. The full variable domain, its missing parts supplied by reference TRBV5-4 and TRBJ1-2, is ETGVTQSPTHLIKTRGQQVTLRCSSQSGHNTVSWYQQALGQGPQFIFQYYREEENGRGNFPPRFSGLQFPNYSSELNVNALELDDSALYLCASSFRTLNYGYTFGSGTRLTVV.

This CDR3 is CASSRLRGLLSGANVLTF. The CDR3 DNA is TGTGCCAGCAGCCGACTTAGGGGGTTACTCTCTGGGGCCAACGTCCTGACTTTC. This rearrangement joins TRBV7-9 to TRBJ2-6; D possibly corresponds to TRBD1 (6 bases). Germline CDR1 SEHNR, CDR2 FQNEAQ (reference sequence). CDR3 length: 18 residues. V was trimmed by 5 bases and J by 0 bases, leaving 17 bases between them.

The chain links TRBV7-9 to TRBJ1-1; tentatively, D is TRBD1 (5 bases). Germline V CDR1 and CDR2: SEHNR, FQNEAQ (reference sequence). The V end was cut by 4 bases, the J end by 4 bases, with 16 bases between. The CDR3 totals 15 residues. The CDR3 here is CASSSRGGVATEAFF. The CDR3 DNA is TGTGCCAGCAGCTCTAGGGGAGGGGTAGCCACTGAAGCTTTCTTT.

This clone was detected once. The rearrangement links TRBV6-6 to TRBJ2-7; maybe TRBD2 (5 bases). Trimming took off 6 bases at V and 3 bases at J, with 21 bases between the two ends. Looked up from germline, CDR1 is MNHNY and CDR2 is SVGAGI (reference sequence). This CDR3 region has 16 residues. CDR3 in DNA: TGTGCCAGCAGCCCTATCTGGACTGGTCGGGGCTACGAGCAGTACTTC. The encoded protein is CASSPIWTGRGYEQYF.

This chain uses TRBV13 with TRBJ2-5; TRBD2 agrees at 8 bases. With 3 bases clipped from V and 4 bases from J, the junction kept 1 base outside the gene matches. CDR3 length equals 13 residues. Germline V CDR1 and CDR2: PRHDT, FYEKMQ (reference sequence). The CDR3 loop reads CASSLGLGETQYF. The CDR3, as DNA: TGTGCCAGCAGCTTGGGACTAGGAGAGACCCAGTACTTC.

The chain employs TRBV30 and TRBJ1-6; D not certain. The germline V gene has CDR1 GTSNPN and CDR2 SVGIG (reference sequence). V lost 1 base and J lost 0, with 4 bases in between. The CDR3 contains 14 residues. The CDR3 sequence: CAWSGDSYNSPLHF. In DNA form, the CDR3 reads TGTGCCTGGAGTGGGGACTCCTATAATTCACCCCTCCACTTT.

The chain is built from TRBV7-3 and TRBJ2-5, with 11 bases that match TRBD1. The junction had 4 bases not matched to a gene; V was cut back by 5 bases and J by 5 bases. Germline V gene sequence: CDR1 SGHTA, CDR2 FQGTGA. The CDR3 runs to 14 residues. The chain's CDR3 is CASSGTGGGETQYF. For the CDR3, the DNA is TGTGCCAGCAGCGGGACAGGGGGAGGGGAGACCCAGTACTTC.

V usage is TRBV11-3 and J usage is TRBJ2-7; D is uncertain. Germline V gives CDR1 SGHNT, CDR2 YENEEA. Trimming removed 0 bases at V and 0 bases at J, with 15 bases between. CDR3 length: 17 amino acids. This chain's CDR3 is CASSLDPRMGFSYEQYF. DNA for the CDR3: TGTGCCAGCAGCTTAGATCCACGAATGGGGTTCTCCTACGAGCAGTACTTC.